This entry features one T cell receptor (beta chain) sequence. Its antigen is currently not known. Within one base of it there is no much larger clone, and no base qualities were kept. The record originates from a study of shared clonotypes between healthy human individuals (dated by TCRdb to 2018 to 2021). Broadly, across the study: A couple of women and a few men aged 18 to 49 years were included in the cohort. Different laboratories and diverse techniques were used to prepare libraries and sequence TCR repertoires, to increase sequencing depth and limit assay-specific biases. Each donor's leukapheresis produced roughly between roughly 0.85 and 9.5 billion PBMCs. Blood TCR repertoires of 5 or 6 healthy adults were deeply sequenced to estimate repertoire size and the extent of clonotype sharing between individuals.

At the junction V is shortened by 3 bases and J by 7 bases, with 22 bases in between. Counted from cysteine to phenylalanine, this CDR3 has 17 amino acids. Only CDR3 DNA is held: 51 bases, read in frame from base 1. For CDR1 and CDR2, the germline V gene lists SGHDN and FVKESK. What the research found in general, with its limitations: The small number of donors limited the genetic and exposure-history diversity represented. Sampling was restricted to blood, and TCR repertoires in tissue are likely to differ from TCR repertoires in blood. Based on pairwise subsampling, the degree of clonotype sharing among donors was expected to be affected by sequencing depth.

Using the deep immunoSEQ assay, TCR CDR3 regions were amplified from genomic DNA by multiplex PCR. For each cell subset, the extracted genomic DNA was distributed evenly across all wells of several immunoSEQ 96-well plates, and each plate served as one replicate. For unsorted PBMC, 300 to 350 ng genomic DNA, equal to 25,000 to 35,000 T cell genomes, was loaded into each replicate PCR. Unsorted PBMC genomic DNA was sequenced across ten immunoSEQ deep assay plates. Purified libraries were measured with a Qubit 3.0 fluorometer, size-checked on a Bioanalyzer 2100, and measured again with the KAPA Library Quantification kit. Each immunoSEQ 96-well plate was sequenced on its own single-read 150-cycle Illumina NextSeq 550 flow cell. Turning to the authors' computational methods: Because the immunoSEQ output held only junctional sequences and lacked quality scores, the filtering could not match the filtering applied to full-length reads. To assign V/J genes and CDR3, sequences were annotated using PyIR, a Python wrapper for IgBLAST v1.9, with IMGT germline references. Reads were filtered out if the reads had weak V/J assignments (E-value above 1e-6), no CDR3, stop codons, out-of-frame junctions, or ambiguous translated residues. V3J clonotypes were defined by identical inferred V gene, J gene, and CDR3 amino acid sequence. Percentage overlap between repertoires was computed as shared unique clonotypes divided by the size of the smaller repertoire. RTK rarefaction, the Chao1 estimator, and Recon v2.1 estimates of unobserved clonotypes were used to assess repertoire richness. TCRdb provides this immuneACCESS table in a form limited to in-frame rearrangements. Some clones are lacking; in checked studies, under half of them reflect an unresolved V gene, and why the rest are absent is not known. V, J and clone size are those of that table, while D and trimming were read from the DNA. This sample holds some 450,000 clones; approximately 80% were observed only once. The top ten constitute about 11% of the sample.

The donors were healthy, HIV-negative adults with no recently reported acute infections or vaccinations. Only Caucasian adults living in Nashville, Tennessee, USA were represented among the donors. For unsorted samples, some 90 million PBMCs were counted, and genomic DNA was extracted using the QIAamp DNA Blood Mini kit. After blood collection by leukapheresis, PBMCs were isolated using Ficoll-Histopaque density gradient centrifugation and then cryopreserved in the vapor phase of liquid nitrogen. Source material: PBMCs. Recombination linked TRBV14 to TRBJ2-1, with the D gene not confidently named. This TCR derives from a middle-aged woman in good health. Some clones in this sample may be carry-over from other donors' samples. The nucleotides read TGTGCCAGCAGCCACCATACGTTTCCTAGAGTGGATAATGAGCAGTTCTTC. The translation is CASSHHTFPRVDNEQFF.